These T cell receptor beta chains were read from a single sample in a study of shared clonotypes between healthy human individuals. TCRdb's table, derived via immunoSEQ multiplex PCR, lists solely in-frame clones and lacks some. The table lists about 450,000 clones, around 80% of them singletons. Sequenced: PBMCs. The source of these receptors is a woman aged 40 to 50 in good health. Some clones in this sample may be carry-over from other donors' samples. CDR3s include the opening cysteine and the closing phenylalanine or tryptophan.

CDR3: CAWSVGSGRNQPQHF; V: TRBV30
CDR3: CASSFRTEGYEQYF; V: TRBV5-4
CDR3: CASSPFGLAGRDEQFF; V: TRBV18
CDR3: CAWSVGVNGHTDTQYF; V: TRBV30
CDR3: CASSQDGTRFSGNTIYF; V: TRBV4-3
CDR3: CASTWALNTGELFF; V: TRBV5-5
CDR3: CASSSLAVSYNEQFF; V: TRBV7-6
CDR3: CASSGDYQETQYF; V: TRBV11-1
CDR3: CASSLGGTGLSYNEQFF; V: TRBV7-8
CDR3: CASNLYAKNTEAFF; V: TRBV28
CDR3: CASSRLAGWSNEQFF; V: TRBV19
CDR3: CASSLTGVGQETQYF; V: TRBV5-6
CDR3: CASRLAGENEQFF; V: TRBV6-5
CDR3: CAKGTSGSYEQYF; V: TRBV7-9
CDR3: CASSLGVNQPQHF; V: TRBV27
CDR3: CASSAGLAGGPSNEQYF; V: TRBV9
CDR3: CASSFNQGSLGEQFF; V: TRBV5-1
CDR3: CASSGQETQYF; V: TRBV5-4
CDR3: CASSQGEDVAQYF; V: TRBV7-2
CDR3: CASSPVGTSGRAGEQFF; V: TRBV7-6
CDR3: CASSFTGTNNYGYTF; V: TRBV18
CDR3: CASRETRGLNYGYTF; V: TRBV2
CDR3: CASSPDISGNTIYF; V: TRBV7-3
CDR3: CATSDQQGAPGYGYTF; V: TRBV15
CDR3: CASSLASGREDTQYF; V: TRBV7-2
CDR3: CASSAGTGAEAFF; V: TRBV10-2
CDR3: CASSPPPGVQETQYF; V: TRBV18
CDR3: CASSGLDRLAGPQRTQYF; V: TRBV10-2
CDR3: CASTEGNDYGYTF; V: TRBV11-2
CDR3: CASSQDRVAGGPSTDTQYF; V: TRBV4-3
CDR3: CASSIGQPNEQFF; V: TRBV5-1
CDR3: CAISEKVGAYNEQFF; V: TRBV10-3
CDR3: CASSQKAGTGELFF; V: TRBV18